These 14 T cell receptor beta chains originate from one sample sequenced in a study of T cells expressing NK-cell markers. TCRdb reprocessed the 5' RACE reads; each CDR3 protein has one entry and no DNA is given. The table gives some 390,000 distinct CDR3 sequences; the top ten clones make up around 11% of it. Sequencing input: blood T cells: a sorted CD56 or NKG2C T cell subset, CD4+ or CD8+ T cells, or bulk PBMC T cells (not recorded which). The receptors originated from a woman aged 45-59 years in good health.

The V gene is TRBV27, the J gene TRBJ2-4. The CDR3 contains 15 residues. Germline-derived CDR1 and CDR2 are MNHEY and SMNVEV (reference sequence). CDR3 protein: CASSLTGAAKGIQYF.

The chain uses TRBV3-1 and TRBJ2-2; TCRdb's D gene call, TRBD2, goes unchecked for lack of DNA. CDR1 and CDR2 (germline): LGHDT, YNNKEL (reference sequence). The CDR3 is 18 amino acids. CDR3 sequence reads: CASSQGWASGSNTGELFF.

The rearrangement uses TRBV27 and TRBJ2-1; absent DNA, TCRdb's TRBD2 call cannot be checked. CDR1 and CDR2 (germline): MNHEY, SMNVEV (reference sequence). The CDR3 loop spans 15 amino acids. The CDR3 sequence is CASSLSSGLYNEQFF.

The chain joins TRBV29-1 to TRBJ2-5. Germline CDR1 and CDR2: SQVTM and ANQGSEA. This CDR3 contains 11 residues. CDR3 sequence: CSGRIGETQYF.

The V gene is TRBV5-6, the J gene TRBJ2-1; TCRdb lists TRBD1, though no DNA is available to test this call. The V gene's germline CDR1 is SGHDT and CDR2 YYEEEE. The CDR3 spans 17 residues. This CDR3 reads CASSLLIEWASYNEQFF.

The rearrangement links TRBV4-1 to TRBJ1-5. CDR1 MGHRA and CDR2 YSYEKL come from the germline V gene. This CDR3 is built from 14 residues. CDR3 in amino acids: CASKTYKSNQPQHF.

V gene TRBV5-1 combines with J gene TRBJ2-2; lacking DNA, the TRBD1 call made by TCRdb goes unchecked. Germline CDR1 is SGHRS and CDR2 is YFSETQ. CDR3 length: 16 residues. CDR3 loop: CASSPGTHVATGELFF.

V and J are TRBV20-1 and TRBJ2-5; TCRdb picks TRBD2, but there is no DNA to check that call. The CDR3 sequence is 15 residues long. Germline values: CDR1 DFQATT, CDR2 SNEGSKA (reference sequence). The CDR3 is CSAREGSGIGETQYF.

The chain is built from TRBV20-1 and TRBJ2-3; TCRdb's D gene call, TRBD1, goes unchecked for lack of DNA. This CDR3 has 17 residues. In germline, CDR1 is DFQATT, CDR2 SNEGSKA (reference sequence). CDR3 protein: CSATYRDPGRSTDTQYF.

The chain links TRBV4-1 to TRBJ2-2; with no DNA, the TCRdb D assignment of TRBD1 cannot be verified. This CDR3 contains 16 residues. The germline gives CDR1 MGHRA, CDR2 YSYEKL. CDR3: CASSQYRDKESGELFF.

The chain combines TRBV11-2 with TRBJ2-2. This CDR3 contains 13 residues. From germline, CDR1 is SGHAT and CDR2 FQNNGV. CDR3: CAFRAENTGELFF.

The J gene is TRBJ2-3, the V gene TRBV12-3 or TRBV12-4. This CDR3 is built from 14 residues. CDR3 sequence: CASSLLRSTDTQYF.

This chain joins TRBV9 and TRBJ2-2; the TCRdb D gene call, TRBD2, has no DNA to confirm it. Germline V gene data show CDR1 as SGDLS and CDR2 as YYNGEE. The CDR3 runs to 17 residues. The CDR3 protein is CASSVTSGSFATGELFF.

The chain couples TRBV27 to TRBJ2-2. Germline V gene data show CDR1 as MNHEY and CDR2 as SMNVEV (reference sequence). The CDR3 is made up of 13 amino acids. CDR3 amino acids: CASSQTHTGELFF.